The 11 T cell receptor beta chains in this list originate from one sample, sequenced in a study of Ad26.COV2.S vaccination and SARS-CoV-2 variants (dated by TCRdb to the early 2020s). This sample's treatment or condition label indicates: around 19 received Ad26.COV2.S at low or high dose, single or two shots; a few received placebo; per-sample allocation not given. Repertoires of vaccine and placebo recipients were sequenced from samples taken on day 63 after the first injection. Receptors were amplified or captured by the immunoSEQ multiplex PCR assay. TCRdb provides this immuneACCESS table in a form limited to in-frame rearrangements. Some clones are lacking; in checked studies, under half of them reflect an unresolved V gene, and why the rest are absent is not known. The table for this sample lists hundreds of thousands of clones; nearly 90% of them were counted only once. About 2.7% of the sample goes to the ten largest clones.

The sample in question was peripheral blood, obtained in a trial of Ad26.COV2.S vaccine versus placebo. Receptors originate from a person between 18 and 65 years old who received the Ad26.COV2.S COVID-19 vaccine or a placebo.

V and J are TRBV4-2 and TRBJ1-2; no firm D call. V lost 1 base and J 9 bases, leaving 18 bases between the germline ends. The CDR3 has 15 residues. The germline V gene has CDR1 LGHNA and CDR2 YNFKEQ. The CDR3 DNA reads as TGTGCCAGCAGCCAAGTTCTTTCGGAGGGCCGGAGCTACACCTTC. Residues: CASSQVLSEGRSYTF.

V gene TRBV7-2 combines with J gene TRBJ1-2; D gene unclear. Germline V gene data show CDR1 as SGHTA and CDR2 as FQGNSA. Trimming removed 5 bases at V and 8 bases at J, with 15 bases between. CDR3 size: 13 residues. This chain's CDR3 is CASSLAGPMGYTF. For the CDR3, the DNA is TGTGCCAGCAGCCTCGCAGGCCCTATGGGCTACACCTTC.

The chain is built from TRBV4-1 and TRBJ2-7; no definite D call. V shed 0 bases and J shed 4 bases, with 16 bases lying between them. Germline CDR1 is MGHRA and CDR2 is YSYEKL. The CDR3 contains 16 residues. DNA of the CDR3: TGCGCCAGCAGCCAAGAGTGGGGTCCCCCCTTTTACGAGCAGTACTTC. It encodes CASSQEWGPPFYEQYF.

The chain recombines TRBV5-1 with TRBJ2-3, with no clear D. The CDR3 runs 12 residues. Trimming pared 0 bases from V and 6 bases from J, leaving 5 bases between. Germline V gives CDR1 SGHRS, CDR2 YFSETQ. The CDR3 sequence is CASSLVKDTQYF. DNA of the CDR3: TGCGCCAGCAGCTTGGTAAAGGATACGCAGTATTTT.

The chain carries TRBV4-1 and TRBJ2-7; 11 bases match TRBD1. Germline V lookup: CDR1 MGHRA, CDR2 YSYEKL. The CDR3 spans 21 residues. J lost 6 bases, V lost 1 base, and 23 bases had no gene match. The CDR3 reads CASSQGAAGTGGTPWVSEQYF. The CDR3 DNA is TGCGCCAGCAGCCAAGGCGCGGCGGGGACAGGGGGAACACCCTGGGTCTCCGAGCAGTACTTC.

The rearrangement joins TRBV19 to TRBJ2-7, with D possibly matching TRBD1 (5 bases). Trimming shortened V by 5 bases and J by 7 bases, and 15 bases separated the two germline ends. The CDR3 totals 13 residues. Germline V gene data show CDR1 as LNHDA and CDR2 as SQIVND (reference sequence). CDR3 amino acids: CASSAGSGREQYV. The CDR3, as DNA: TGTGCCAGTAGTGCAGGGTCCGGACGGGAGCAGTACGTC.

This chain joins TRBV6-2 or TRBV6-3 and TRBJ2-7, with 8 bases matching TRBD2. CDR3 length: 15 residues. J gave up 2 bases and V 5 bases, and 8 bases lay outside the gene matches. The germline V gene has CDR1 MNHEY and CDR2 SVGEGT. The CDR3 DNA reads TGTGCCAGCAGTCAAGGACTAGCTGTGGCCTACGAGCAGTACTTC. Its translation: CASSQGLAVAYEQYF.

The chain uses TRBV6-6 and TRBJ1-5; D might be TRBD1 (6 bases). V lost 2 bases and J 3 bases, leaving 14 bases between the germline ends. The CDR3 loop spans 16 amino acids. From germline, CDR1 is MNHNY and CDR2 SVGAGI (reference sequence). The CDR3 loop is CASSYRGGRVNQPQHF. The CDR3 DNA sequence: TGTGCCAGCAGTTACAGGGGGGGCAGGGTCAATCAGCCCCAGCATTTT.

The chain joins TRBV5-1 to TRBJ2-5, with D tentatively TRBD2 (6 bases). Trimming stripped 0 bases from V and 3 bases from J, with 15 bases between. The CDR3 is 16 residues long. Germline CDR1 reads SGHRS; CDR2 reads YFSETQ. CDR3: CASSLVPLGGEETQYF. The DNA for the CDR3 is TGCGCCAGCAGCTTGGTCCCCCTCGGCGGGGAAGAGACCCAGTACTTC.

V gene TRBV10-3 combines with J gene TRBJ2-1, with 8 bases fitting TRBD2. With 8 bases clipped from V and 8 bases from J, the junction kept 2 bases outside the gene matches. Per germline, CDR1 ENHRY and CDR2 SYGVKD. The CDR3 is made up of 11 amino acids. The CDR3 region is CAIGTSYEQFF. CDR3 coding DNA: TGTGCCATCGGGACTAGTTATGAGCAGTTCTTC.

This clone was detected ten times or more. This chain joins TRBV5-1 and TRBJ1-6; the D is unclear. Trimming left V 0 bases short and J 8 bases short, with 9 bases between. The CDR3 is 14 amino acids. Germline V lookup: CDR1 SGHRS, CDR2 YFSETQ. CDR3 protein: CASSLDTGDSPLHF. The DNA of the CDR3 is TGCGCCAGCAGCTTGGACACTGGGGATTCACCCCTCCACTTT.